These 5 T cell receptor beta chains were all obtained from the same sample, sequenced in a study of early T cells in non-severe SARS-CoV-2 infection. TCRdb recomputed calls from the 5' RACE reads with MiXCR, one row per CDR3 protein. The sample shows around 44,000 distinct CDR3 sequences, approximately 7.5% of them seen only once. Material: whole blood. The receptors were sampled from an adult who was a healthcare worker with PCR-confirmed SARS-CoV-2 infection or an uninfected control (not recorded which).

This clonotype came up many times. The V call is TRBV12-3 or TRBV12-4, the J call TRBJ1-5, with TRBD1 identical over 7 bases. V lost 3 bases to trimming and J lost 0 bases; unmatched junction nucleotides: 5. There are 16 residues in the CDR3. CDR3: CASSFTQGDSNQPQHF. The CDR3 nucleotides read TGTGCCAGCAGTTTTACTCAGGGGGATAGCAATCAGCCCCAGCATTTT.

The chain links TRBV28 to TRBJ2-7; tentatively, D is TRBD2 (5 bases). The V gene lost 11 bases and the J gene lost 0 bases, with 17 bases spanning the gap. The CDR3 is 14 amino acids. Germline V gene sequence: CDR1 MDHEN, CDR2 SYDVKM. The CDR3 region has the DNA TGTGCCGAATCGGGGATAACCAACTCCTACGAGCAGTACTTC. Its translation: CAESGITNSYEQYF.

This clonotype was recorded many times. The V gene is TRBV5-1, the J gene TRBJ1-1; TRBD1 agrees at 12 bases. The CDR3 sequence is 16 residues long. V shed 0 bases and J 4 bases; nucleotides not matched to a gene: 4. Germline V gives CDR1 SGHRS, CDR2 YFSETQ. CDR3 region: CASSLAPGQGATEAFF. The DNA for the CDR3 is TGCGCCAGCAGCTTGGCCCCGGGACAGGGGGCCACTGAAGCTTTCTTT.

This clonotype was counted ten times or more. The V call is TRBV20-1, the J call TRBJ1-1, with D uncertain. The ends were cut back, 1 base at V and 0 bases at J, with 6 bases in the middle. There are 13 residues in the CDR3. Germline V lookup: CDR1 DFQATT, CDR2 SNEGSKA (reference sequence). CDR3 nucleotide sequence: TGCAGTGCTAGAGTACACTTGAACACTGAAGCTTTCTTT. The encoded protein is CSARVHLNTEAFF.

This clonotype was seen many times. The chain couples TRBV28 to TRBJ2-3; 10 bases are shared with TRBD1. V lost 6 bases, J lost 2 bases, and 5 bases stayed unmatched. Germline-derived CDR1 and CDR2 are MDHEN and SYDVKM. The CDR3 is 15 residues long. CDR3 nucleotides: TGTGCCAGCAGCGCCGGGACAGGGGCCACAGATACGCAGTATTTT. This codes for CASSAGTGATDTQYF.